The text below deals with one T cell receptor beta chain. Antigen: not known. Libraries were prepared by immunoSEQ multiplex PCR; TCRdb keeps only in-frame clonotypes and omits some of them. Of 100,000 to 110,000 clones listed, about nine tenths are singletons. The record originates from a study of OX40 agonist ivuxolimab in advanced cancers. In the study overall: Therapy given before enrollment (anti-PD-1, anti-PD-L1 or anti-CTLA-4) was allowed, and 30% to 50% had some.

Germline CDR1 reads GTSNPN; CDR2 reads SVGIG (reference sequence). V was trimmed by 1 base and J by 4 bases, leaving 10 bases between them. This CDR3 is 13 amino acids long. Enrollment shut out patients with autoimmune disease history or systemic immunosuppression. Findings and caveats of the study: Partial responders treated at 0.1-3.0 mg/kg exhibited clonal expansion among the lowest measured.

The sequence was collected from an adult with an advanced solid tumor such as melanoma, head and neck, liver or kidney cancer. This chain connects TRBV30 to TRBJ1-2; D unresolved. The sample consisted of CD4+ or CD8+ T cells sorted from blood, taken in a trial of the OX40 agonist ivuxolimab. This CDR3 is CAWSGTGLYGYTF. The CDR3 nucleotides are TGTGCCTGGAGTGGGACCGGACTCTATGGCTACACCTTC.